Presented here are 10 T cell receptor beta chains from one specimen sequenced in a study of T cell changes during pregnancy in multiple sclerosis. Clones were sequenced by immunoSEQ multiplex PCR, and TCRdb holds only the in-frame ones, with some missing. The table has around 100,000 clones, about 90% seen once. This material consisted of peripheral blood, taken after pregnancy. These TCRs come from a female donor with multiple sclerosis, enrolled in a pregnancy study.

V and J are TRBV29-1 and TRBJ2-7; 7 nucleotides agree with TRBD1. This CDR3 has 13 residues. The germline V gene has CDR1 SQVTM and CDR2 ANQGSEA. The J segment lost 5 bases and the V segment lost 3 bases, leaving 7 bases of the junction unmatched. The CDR3 bases are TGCAGCGTTGAGTCGGGACAGCCACACGAGCAGTACTTC. As protein: CSVESGQPHEQYF.

This clone has a single count. This sequence joins TRBV19 and TRBJ1-1; D gene unclear. The germline V gene has CDR1 LNHDA and CDR2 SQIVND (reference sequence). V was shortened by 3 bases and J by 5 bases, with 7 bases between the two germline ends. CDR3 length: 12 amino acids. The CDR3 DNA follows: TGTGCCAGTAGTATGAGTACGACTGAAGCTTTCTTT. As protein: CASSMSTTEAFF. Drawing the rest from reference TRBV19 and TRBJ1-1, the complete variable domain is DGGITQSPKYLFRKEGQNVTLSCEQNLNHDAMYWYRQDPGQGLRLIYYSQIVNDFQKGDIAEGYSVSREKKESFPLTVTSAQKNPTAFYLCASSMSTTEAFFGQGTRLTVV.

The V and J genes are TRBV30 and TRBJ1-1; 8 bases agree with TRBD1. CDR3 length: 14 amino acids. The germline gives CDR1 GTSNPN, CDR2 SVGIG (reference sequence). J was trimmed by 5 bases and V by 2 bases; bases with no gene match: 7. The CDR3 region has the DNA TGTGCCTGGAGTCGACAGGGGAAAAGTACTGAAGCTTTCTTT. This translates into CAWSRQGKSTEAFF.

The chain combines TRBV5-6 with TRBJ1-5; D remains ambiguous. The V end lost 3 bases, the J end lost 5 bases, and 12 bases lay between the germline ends. CDR3 length: 14 residues. CDR1 is SGHDT, CDR2 YYEEEE, per germline. CDR3 nucleotides: TGTGCCAGCAGCTCCGCCCCGGTCGATCAGCCCCAGCATTTT. Translating it yields CASSSAPVDQPQHF.

The chain has TRBV15 and TRBJ1-1; D ambiguous. The germline CDR1 and CDR2 sequences are LNHNV and YYDKDF (reference sequence). Between the trimmed V and J ends, which lost 6 bases and 0 bases, there was a span of 11 bases. This CDR3 spans 14 amino acids. Here the CDR3 reads CATSNGDMNTEAFF. Written as DNA, the CDR3 is TGTGCCACCAGTAACGGGGATATGAACACTGAAGCTTTCTTT.

This chain connects TRBV6-5 to TRBJ2-1; 10 nucleotides line up with TRBD2. With V trimmed by 6 bases and J by 6 bases, 8 bases remained unmatched. Germline CDR1 reads MNHEY; CDR2 reads SVGAGI. This CDR3 has 15 amino acids. The CDR3 region has the DNA TGTGCCAGCAGATCAGGGGCTAGCGGGGGCAATGAGCAGTTCTTC. Amino acid sequence: CASRSGASGGNEQFF.

The rearrangement uses TRBV19 and TRBJ1-6; D is undetermined. V shed 3 bases and J shed 9 bases, with 12 bases lying between them. Per the germline V gene, CDR1 is LNHDA and CDR2 is SQIVND (reference sequence). The CDR3 is 14 amino acids. The CDR3 is CASSMGSPFSPLHF. CDR3 coding DNA: TGTGCCAGTAGTATGGGGAGTCCTTTTTCACCCCTCCACTTT.

The chain has TRBV27 and TRBJ2-1, with 12 bases that match TRBD2. The CDR3 loop spans 17 amino acids. Trimming took 5 bases from V and 2 from J; bases not matched to a gene: 7. From germline, CDR1 is MNHEY and CDR2 SMNVEV (reference sequence). The CDR3 bases are TGTGCCAGCAGTATTCTAGCGGGAGGGACTCCCTACAATGAGCAGTTCTTC. It yields the protein CASSILAGGTPYNEQFF.

This chain uses TRBV2 with TRBJ1-3, with D unclear. Germline CDR1 is SNHLY and CDR2 is FYNNEI. The CDR3 has 15 amino acids. The V end lost 6 bases, the J end lost 0 bases, and 12 bases lay between the germline ends. Written as DNA, the CDR3 is TGTGCCAGCAGCCGTGGACTGAGCTCTGGAAACACCATATATTTT. Protein sequence: CASSRGLSSGNTIYF.

The genes are TRBV5-6 and TRBJ2-7; TRBD2 matches 9 bases. Germline V gives CDR1 SGHDT, CDR2 YYEEEE. Losses at the gene ends were 5 bases for V and 1 base for J; bases not matched to a gene: 7. This CDR3 has 15 residues. As DNA, the CDR3 is TGTGCCAGCAGGCATAGCGGGGGTCCTTCCTACGAGCAGTACTTC. Its protein is CASRHSGGPSYEQYF.